This T cell receptor beta chain was observed in a study of vaccination and CD4 T cells after COVID-19. Study context: Post-vaccination samples were procured at a median of around 79 days following dose two (range 14 to 241).

V lost 0 bases and J 3 bases, leaving 6 bases between the germline ends. Germline V gene sequence: CDR1 MGHRA, CDR2 YSYEKL. The CDR3 consists of 13 residues. Treatment: roughly 11-day PBMC culture with coronavirus spike peptide pools or control peptides (ViraFEST assay). The PCR-positive dates, March through December 2020, came before the US Alpha, Beta and Delta variants. Cultured CD4+ T-cell DNA underwent Oncomine TCR Beta short-read sequencing. Scientists extracted genomic DNA from CD4+ T cells grown in culture. TCRdb used MiXCR to reprocess the PCR reads, holding one entry per CDR3 protein. The repertoire holds about 15,000 distinct CDR3 sequences, with approximately 73% as singletons. To note about this clonotype: The antigen is undetermined.

Source material: CD4+ T cells from blood, cultured in vitro. The receptor comes from a human donor who had recovered from COVID-19. V is TRBV4-1 and J is TRBJ2-7; no reliable D call. CDR3 nucleotides: TGCGCCAGCAGCCAAGAGGAAGGCTACGAGCAGTACTTC. This encodes CASSQEEGYEQYF.